The subject of this entry is one TCR beta chain. The antigen this receptor binds is unknown. No base qualities exist here, and no much larger clone lies one base off it. This sample is drawn from a study of blood T cells in healthy people across ages (dated by TCRdb to the mid-2010s). Broadly, across the study: Template switching captured roughly one uniquely barcoded TCR beta cDNA molecule per two T cells in model experiments. Donors of different ages were randomly distributed across sequencing lanes to avoid experimental bias. To track age-related changes in TCR beta repertoire diversity, the study relied on deep sequencing normalized with unique cDNA molecular identifiers. Two additional independent replicas of 1 million unique cDNA reads from the same blood draw were analyzed for two donors (one aged 18 to 30 and one aged 80 or older). Four age groups were formed from the donors: young (average approximately 15 years), middle-aged (approximately 40), aged (62) and long-lived (more than 75).

Results and caveats for the whole study, not just this receptor: Observed TCR beta diversity per million T cells fell roughly linearly with age, and a significant reduction was already apparent by age around 39. Total diversity estimates from one million sequenced T cells were considered lower bounds and underestimates. Compared with the aged group, the long-lived group had more naive CD4+ T cells, fewer expanded clones and increased TCR diversity, a pattern suggesting age selection. Because donor CMV infection status was unknown, age-related changes in expanded clonotypes were potentially confounded. Conclusive comparison of naive and antigen-experienced compartments was prevented by the profiling of bulk unsorted PBMCs. A strong correlation was found between observed TCR beta diversity and the percentage of naive T cells measured by flow cytometry.

Libraries were constructed by 5' RACE. This sample was sequenced with an Illumina HiSeq 2500. A second PCR of roughly 6 to 12 cycles was performed with a sample-barcoded 5' primer and a J-beta primer mix. A template-switch 5' adaptor carrying 12 random nucleotides introduced a unique molecular identifier onto each TCR beta cDNA molecule. At least 2.5 million CDR3-containing paired-end reads were obtained from each sample. First-strand cDNA synthesis was performed from all RNA using the Mint cDNA synthesis kit, with priming by a TRBC-specific oligonucleotide. Following uracil-DNA glycosylase treatment, a first 18-cycle PCR with universal primers M1SS and BC2_uni_R was performed on all cDNA. As for how the authors treated the data: For normalization, 1 million high-quality reads, each with a distinct molecular identifier, were randomly selected from each sample. Instead of being binned into consensus sequences, reads that shared molecular identifiers were thrown out. CDR3 identification, clonotype clustering and error correction used MiTCR with a Q25 quality threshold and the strictest error-elimination algorithm. A nonparametric unseen species model with Euler transformation was used to estimate lower-bound total TCR beta diversity. The public reads were reprocessed in TCRdb via fastp at Q25 and MiXCR, keeping in-frame beta chains. Each entry merges the rows of one CDR3 protein and shows their most common DNA and genes. In this record, the V and J calls reflect TCRdb's handling and not the investigators' own analysis. The sample table shows roughly 800,000 distinct CDR3 sequences, and roughly 50% are seen once. Jointly, the top ten make up roughly two fifths of the sample.

The donors were some 39 Caucasian individuals from Russia, aged roughly 6 to 90 years, who were systemically healthy. Roughly 9 milliliters of peripheral blood were drawn from each donor into EDTA-treated Vacutainer tubes. Ficoll-Paque density-gradient centrifugation was used to isolate PBMCs, with at least 6 million obtained per sample. Total RNA was extracted from PBMCs with Trizol reagent, with at least 5.5 micrograms obtained per sample. The percentages of naive CD45RAhigh/CD27high T cells were determined by flow cytometry on a PBMC aliquot from every donor. V lost 7 bases and J lost 3 bases, and the count of bases not matched to a germline gene is 12. The CDR3 covers 16 residues, taking in both the cysteine and the phenylalanine. Of all the DNA, just the CDR3 is kept, 48 bases in frame from base 1. CDR1 and CDR2 are read off the germline V gene as SNHLY and FYNNEI.

The TCR was taken from a man at least 80 years old in good health. Recombination joined TRBV2 with TRBJ2-3; the central 8 bases match TRBD2. Sequencing input: blood. The base sequence is TGTGCCAGCATCCGGGGGGAGCGGGAGTGGACAGATACGCAGTATTTT. The translation is CASIRGEREWTDTQYF.